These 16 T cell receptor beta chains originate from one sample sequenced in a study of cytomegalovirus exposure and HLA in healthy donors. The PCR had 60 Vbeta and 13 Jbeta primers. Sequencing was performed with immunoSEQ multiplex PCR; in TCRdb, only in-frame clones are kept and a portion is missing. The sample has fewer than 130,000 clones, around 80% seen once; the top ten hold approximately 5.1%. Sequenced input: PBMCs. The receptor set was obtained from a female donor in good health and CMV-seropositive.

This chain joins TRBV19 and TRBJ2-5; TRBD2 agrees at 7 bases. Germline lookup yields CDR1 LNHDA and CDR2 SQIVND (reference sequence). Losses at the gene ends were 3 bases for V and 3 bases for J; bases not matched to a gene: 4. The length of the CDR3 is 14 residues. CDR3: CASSMMGGKETQYF. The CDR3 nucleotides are TGTGCCAGTAGTATGATGGGGGGGAAAGAGACCCAGTACTTC.

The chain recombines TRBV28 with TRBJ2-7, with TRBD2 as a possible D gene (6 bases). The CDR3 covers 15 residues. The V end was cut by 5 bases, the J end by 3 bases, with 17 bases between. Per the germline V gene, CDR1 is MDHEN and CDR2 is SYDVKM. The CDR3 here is CASSPHGRGGYEQYF. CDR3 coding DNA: TGTGCCAGCAGTCCGCACGGGAGAGGTGGCTACGAGCAGTACTTC.

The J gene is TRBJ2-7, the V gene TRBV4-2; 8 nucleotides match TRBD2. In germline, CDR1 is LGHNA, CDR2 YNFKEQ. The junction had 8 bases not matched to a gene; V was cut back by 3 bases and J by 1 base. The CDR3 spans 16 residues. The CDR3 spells CASSHFGGGTSYEQYF. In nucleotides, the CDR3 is TGTGCCAGCAGCCACTTTGGCGGGGGGACTTCCTACGAGCAGTACTTC.

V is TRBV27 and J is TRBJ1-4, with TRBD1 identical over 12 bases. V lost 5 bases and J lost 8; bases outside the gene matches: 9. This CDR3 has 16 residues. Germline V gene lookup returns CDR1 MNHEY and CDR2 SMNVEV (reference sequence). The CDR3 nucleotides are TGTGCCAGCAGTGGAACCGGGACAGGGGGCGAAGAAAAACTGTTTTTT. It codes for CASSGTGTGGEEKLFF.

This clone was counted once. Here the CDR3 DNA reads TGTGCCTGGAGTCCCCCCTCGGGCGAGCAGTACTTC. It codes for CAWSPPSGEQYF. The genes are TRBV30 and TRBJ2-7; D uncertain. The CDR3 runs 12 residues. V was cut by 2 bases and J by 6 bases, with 11 bases left in between. The V gene's germline CDR1 is GTSNPN and CDR2 SVGIG (reference sequence).

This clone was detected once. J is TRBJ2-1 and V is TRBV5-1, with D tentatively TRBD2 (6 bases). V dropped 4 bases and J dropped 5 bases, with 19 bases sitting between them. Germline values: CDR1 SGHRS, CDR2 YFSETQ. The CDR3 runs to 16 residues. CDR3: CASSRMTSTQNNEQFF. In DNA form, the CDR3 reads TGCGCCAGCAGCCGTATGACTAGTACCCAAAACAATGAGCAGTTCTTC.

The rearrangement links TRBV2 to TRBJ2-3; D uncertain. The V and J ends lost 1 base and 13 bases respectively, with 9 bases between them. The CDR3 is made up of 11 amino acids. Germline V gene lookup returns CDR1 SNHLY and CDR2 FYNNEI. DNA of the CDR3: TGTGCCAGCAGTGAAGACGAGAACGAGTATTTT. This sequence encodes CASSEDENEYF.

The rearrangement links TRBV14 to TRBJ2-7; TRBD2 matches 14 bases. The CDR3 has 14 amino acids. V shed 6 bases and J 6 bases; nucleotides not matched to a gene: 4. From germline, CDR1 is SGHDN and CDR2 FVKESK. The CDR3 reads CASSPTSGRGEQYF. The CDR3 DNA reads TGTGCCAGCAGTCCGACTAGCGGGAGGGGCGAGCAGTACTTC.

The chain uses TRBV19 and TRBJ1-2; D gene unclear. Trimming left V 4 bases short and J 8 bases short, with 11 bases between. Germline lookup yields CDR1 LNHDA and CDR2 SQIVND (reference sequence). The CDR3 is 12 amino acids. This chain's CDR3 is CASSTAAKGYTF. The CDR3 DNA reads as TGTGCCAGTAGTACAGCGGCTAAGGGCTACACCTTC.

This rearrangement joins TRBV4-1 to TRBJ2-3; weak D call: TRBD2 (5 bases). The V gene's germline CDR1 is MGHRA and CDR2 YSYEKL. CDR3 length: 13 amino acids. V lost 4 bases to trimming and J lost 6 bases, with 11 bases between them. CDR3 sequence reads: CASSPRVGDTQYF. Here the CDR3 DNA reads TGCGCCAGCAGCCCGAGGGTTGGGGATACGCAGTATTTT.

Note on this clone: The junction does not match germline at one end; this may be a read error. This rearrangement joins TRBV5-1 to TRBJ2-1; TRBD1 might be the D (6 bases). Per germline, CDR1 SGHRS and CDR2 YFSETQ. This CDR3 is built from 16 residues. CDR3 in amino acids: CASSKPGTLAYNEQLF. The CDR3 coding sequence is TGCGCCAGCAGCAAGCCCGGGACACTTGCCTACAATGAGCAGCTCTTC.

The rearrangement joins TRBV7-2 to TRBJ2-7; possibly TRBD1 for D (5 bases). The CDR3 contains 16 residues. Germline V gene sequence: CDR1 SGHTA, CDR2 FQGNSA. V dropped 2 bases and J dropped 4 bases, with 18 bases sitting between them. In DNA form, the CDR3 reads TGTGCCAGCAGCTTATCTCGCGAACACAGGCGATACGAGCAGTACTTC. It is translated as CASSLSREHRRYEQYF.

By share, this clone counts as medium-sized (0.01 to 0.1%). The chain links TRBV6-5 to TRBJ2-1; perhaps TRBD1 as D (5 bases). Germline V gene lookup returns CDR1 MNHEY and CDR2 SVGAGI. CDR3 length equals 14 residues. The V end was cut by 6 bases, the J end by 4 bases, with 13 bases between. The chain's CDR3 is CASSPGRKYNEQFF. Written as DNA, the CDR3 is TGTGCCAGCAGCCCAGGGCGGAAATACAATGAGCAGTTCTTC.

CDR3 nucleotides: TGTGCCAGCAGCTTGAGACAGGGGTCAGATACGCAGTATTTT. Its protein product is CASSLRQGSDTQYF. The V call is TRBV5-4, the J call TRBJ2-3; 8 bases align to TRBD1. The CDR3 extends over 14 amino acids. The germline gives CDR1 SGHNT, CDR2 YYREEE (reference sequence). The V and J ends lost 1 base and 4 bases, in that order; junction bases with no gene match: 2.

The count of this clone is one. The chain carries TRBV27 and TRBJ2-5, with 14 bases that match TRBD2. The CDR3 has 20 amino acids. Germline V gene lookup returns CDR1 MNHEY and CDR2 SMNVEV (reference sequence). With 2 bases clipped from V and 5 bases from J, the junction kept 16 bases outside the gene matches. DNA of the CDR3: TGTGCCAGCAGTTTAGGAGCGGGACTAGCGGGGGCCCCGGGTAGGGAGACCCAGTACTTC. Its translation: CASSLGAGLAGAPGRETQYF.

The CDR3 nucleotides are TGCGCCAGCAGCTTCCAACAGGGGTCGAAAGGCTACACCTTC. Translated: CASSFQQGSKGYTF. The chain is built from TRBV5-1 and TRBJ1-2, with 7 bases matching TRBD1. The germline V gene has CDR1 SGHRS and CDR2 YFSETQ. V was pared by 2 bases and J by 8 bases, with 9 bases of the junction left unmatched. The CDR3 runs to 14 residues.